These 8 T cell receptor beta chains were sequenced from one sample in a study of blood T cell repertoires in COVID-19. Clones were sequenced by immunoSEQ multiplex PCR, and TCRdb holds only the in-frame ones, with some missing. The sample contains some 300,000 clones, approximately 86% of which appear only once. The specimen sequenced was peripheral blood. These receptors came from a man between 70 and 80 years old with acute or convalescent COVID-19.

The chain joins TRBV9 to TRBJ1-4; the D is unclear. The CDR3 extends over 15 amino acids. Trimming took off 0 bases at V and 3 bases at J, with 9 bases between the two ends. CDR1 is SGDLS, CDR2 YYNGEE, per germline. CDR3: CASSVAGFPNEKLFF. CDR3 nucleotides: TGTGCCAGCAGCGTAGCGGGGTTCCCTAATGAAAAACTGTTTTTT.

The chain carries TRBV14 and TRBJ1-1; D perhaps matches TRBD1 (5 bases). Germline assignment: CDR1 SGHDN and CDR2 FVKESK. The CDR3 covers 15 residues. With 1 base removed from V and 0 bases from J, the gap between germline ends came to 9 bases. In DNA form, the CDR3 reads TGTGCCAGCAGCCAAGTTCCAGGGATGAACACTGAAGCTTTCTTT. Amino acids: CASSQVPGMNTEAFF.

The chain employs TRBV7-2 and TRBJ1-2; D is ambiguous. The CDR3 spans 13 residues. Germline V CDR1 and CDR2: SGHTA, FQGNSA. V lost 4 bases to trimming and J lost 2 bases, with 8 bases between them. The CDR3 DNA reads as TGTGCCAGCAGCTATGCCGGGAACTATGGCTACACCTTC. Translating it yields CASSYAGNYGYTF.

The chain employs TRBV7-2 and TRBJ2-3, with 7 bases fitting TRBD2. V lost 1 base and J lost 5; bases outside the gene matches: 6. The CDR3 loop spans 15 amino acids. Germline CDR1 SGHTA, CDR2 FQGNSA. The CDR3 spells CASSLGTSRRDTQYF. For the CDR3, the DNA is TGTGCCAGCAGCTTAGGGACTAGTAGGCGAGATACGCAGTATTTT.

The chain uses TRBV30 and TRBJ1-1; the match to TRBD1 covers 7 bases. With V trimmed by 1 base and J by 10 bases, 12 bases remained unmatched. The CDR3 runs to 14 residues. Germline V gene data show CDR1 as GTSNPN and CDR2 as SVGIG (reference sequence). CDR3 protein: CAWSAQTGREGAFF. CDR3 sequence (DNA): TGTGCCTGGAGTGCCCAGACAGGGCGCGAGGGAGCTTTCTTT.

As for this clone: Other DNA sequences of this sample code for an identical CDR3. The chain employs TRBV7-2 and TRBJ2-1; 14 bases are shared with TRBD2. The V gene's germline CDR1 is SGHTA and CDR2 FQGNSA. With 5 bases clipped from V and 0 bases from J, the junction kept 6 bases outside the gene matches. The CDR3 covers 18 residues. The CDR3 here is CASSLRTSGGTSYNEQFF. CDR3 DNA sequence: TGTGCCAGCAGCCTCCGGACTAGCGGGGGGACCTCCTACAATGAGCAGTTCTTC.

With regard to this clone: The identical CDR3 is also encoded by other nucleotide sequences in the sample. This chain joins TRBV28 and TRBJ2-4; a weak D match, TRBD1 (6 bases). Germline V lookup: CDR1 MDHEN, CDR2 SYDVKM. This CDR3 has 22 amino acids. The germline V and J ends were trimmed by 4 bases and 0 bases, with 31 bases remaining between them. The CDR3, as DNA: TGTGCCAGCAGTTGGTCAGGGGTATTTCCGAAGGACACTCACCTAGCCAAAAACATTCAGTACTTC. It encodes CASSWSGVFPKDTHLAKNIQYF.

This clone has only one observation. The gene calls are TRBV4-3 and TRBJ2-7, with 9 bases matching TRBD2. Germline V lookup: CDR1 LGHNA, CDR2 YSLEER. Trimming at V came to 1 base and at J to 3 bases, leaving 4 bases not matched to a gene. This CDR3 contains 15 residues. The CDR3 nucleotides read TGCGCCAGCAGCCAAGGACTAGCGGAATACTACGAGCAGTACTTC. Protein: CASSQGLAEYYEQYF.